These 32 T cell receptor beta chains originate from one sample sequenced in a study of T cell responses to AZD1222 COVID-19 vaccine. Data came from immunoSEQ multiplex PCR; TCRdb stores just in-frame clones and leaves some out. Of roughly 130,000 clones listed, roughly 87% are singletons. This specimen consisted of peripheral blood, obtained on day 0 of AZD1222 vaccination. The source of these receptors is an adult in good health.

This sequence joins TRBV29-1 and TRBJ1-1, with D possibly being TRBD1 (5 bases). The CDR3 totals 13 residues. V dropped 3 bases and J dropped 7 bases, with 15 bases sitting between them. From germline, CDR1 is SQVTM and CDR2 ANQGSEA. In nucleotides, the CDR3 is TGCAGCGTTGAGAGGCAGGGATTGGGTGAAGCTTTCTTT. This translates into CSVERQGLGEAFF.

In this sample, this clone turned up a few times. The chain recombines TRBV9 with TRBJ2-1, with TRBD1 matching over 9 bases. This CDR3 is built from 18 residues. With V trimmed by 2 bases and J by 6 bases, 15 bases remained unmatched. Per the germline V gene, CDR1 is SGDLS and CDR2 is YYNGEE. The chain's CDR3 is CASSVKIDRDRVSNEQFF. Here the CDR3 DNA reads TGTGCCAGCAGCGTGAAAATTGACCGGGACAGGGTTTCCAATGAGCAGTTCTTC.

CDR3: CASSLTGRGAYEQYF. The CDR3 DNA reads as TGTGCCAGCAGCTTGACGGGCAGGGGGGCCTACGAGCAGTACTTC. The chain employs TRBV5-5 and TRBJ2-7; D is perhaps TRBD1 (7 bases). V was shortened by 1 base and J by 2 bases, with 13 bases between the two germline ends. The CDR3 runs to 15 residues. Germline CDR1 SGHKS, CDR2 YYEKEE (reference sequence).

This clone was observed once. The chain couples TRBV5-4 to TRBJ2-5; no definite D call. Trimming shortened V by 4 bases and J by 4 bases, and 20 bases separated the two germline ends. The germline CDR1 and CDR2 sequences are SGHNT and YYREEE (reference sequence). This CDR3 spans 16 amino acids. CDR3 amino acids: CASSVDGRQVGETQYF. CDR3 DNA sequence: TGTGCCAGCAGCGTAGACGGTAGGCAGGTAGGAGAGACCCAGTACTTC.

The rearrangement joins TRBV15 to TRBJ2-7; no reliable D call. From germline, CDR1 is LNHNV and CDR2 YYDKDF (reference sequence). The CDR3 is made up of 15 amino acids. V dropped 0 bases and J dropped 3 bases, with 12 bases sitting between them. For the CDR3, the DNA is TGTGCCACCAGCAGAGATCTGACTTCACTCTACGAGCAGTACTTC. This codes for CATSRDLTSLYEQYF.

The chain links TRBV19 to TRBJ2-4; 7 bases are shared with TRBD1. There are 13 residues in the CDR3. CDR1 and CDR2 (germline): LNHDA, SQIVND (reference sequence). Trimming removed 2 bases from V and 8 bases from J; junction bases left unmatched: 3. For the CDR3, the DNA is TGTGCCAGTAGTATACCGGGACAGCACATTCAGTACTTC. Its translation: CASSIPGQHIQYF.

This clone came up once. This chain links TRBV6-1 with TRBJ2-3; TRBD2 matches at 13 bases. From germline, CDR1 is MNHNS and CDR2 SASEGT. This CDR3 has 17 residues. V dropped 2 bases and J dropped 3; count of bases not matched to a gene: 5. CDR3 sequence reads: CASSEWTSGGGTDTQYF. The CDR3 DNA reads TGTGCCAGCAGTGAATGGACTAGCGGGGGTGGGACAGATACGCAGTATTTT.

The V and J genes are TRBV28 and TRBJ1-1, with D uncertain. The CDR3 runs 12 residues. The V gene's germline CDR1 is MDHEN and CDR2 SYDVKM. V was shortened by 3 bases and J by 5 bases, with 7 bases between the two germline ends. CDR3: CASSFARTEAFF. The CDR3 nucleotides read TGTGCCAGCAGTTTTGCGCGTACTGAAGCTTTCTTT.

The rearrangement joins TRBV30 to TRBJ1-1, with D possibly TRBD1 on 5 matching bases. The CDR3 is 13 residues long. The germline CDR1 and CDR2 sequences are GTSNPN and SVGIG (reference sequence). The ends were cut back, 4 bases at V and 5 bases at J, with 14 bases in the middle. The CDR3 DNA reads TGTGCCTGGATTCCAGGGATTGGAACTGAAGCTTTCTTT. As protein: CAWIPGIGTEAFF.

The chain links TRBV19 to TRBJ2-7; 8 bases are a match to TRBD1. The germline CDR1 and CDR2 sequences are LNHDA and SQIVND (reference sequence). CDR3 length: 15 residues. V was clipped by 10 bases and J by 0 bases; unmatched bases: 11. Here the CDR3 reads CAKTVDRALSYEQYF. CDR3 coding DNA: TGTGCCAAGACAGTGGACAGGGCCCTCTCCTACGAGCAGTACTTC.

The chain has TRBV28 and TRBJ2-4; 9 nucleotides align to TRBD2. V gave up 4 bases and J gave up 7 bases; unmatched junction bases: 11. Germline lookup yields CDR1 MDHEN and CDR2 SYDVKM. The CDR3 totals 16 residues. The DNA of the CDR3 is TGTGCCAGCAGTTCTACGCTAGCGGGGACACGTAACATTCAGTACTTC. Its translation: CASSSTLAGTRNIQYF. The whole variable domain, filled in from reference TRBV28 and TRBJ2-4, reads DVKVTQSSRYLVKRTGEKVFLECVQDMDHENMFWYRQDPGLGLRLIYFSYDVKMKEKGDIPEGYSVSREKKERFSLILESASTNQTSMYLCASSSTLAGTRNIQYFGAGTRLSVL.

The rearrangement uses TRBV25-1 and TRBJ2-3; 9 bases fit TRBD2. Germline CDR1 and CDR2: MGHDK and SYGVNS. The V gene end was trimmed by 5 bases and the J gene end by 1 base; junction bases not matched to a gene: 7. This CDR3 is built from 16 residues. CDR3 DNA: TGTGCCAGCAGTCCCCGGACTAGCGCGGGCACAGATACGCAGTATTTT. It is translated as CASSPRTSAGTDTQYF.

V gene TRBV5-1 combines with J gene TRBJ1-2; the D gene is possibly TRBD1 (6 bases). V gave up 7 bases and J gave up 2 bases, with 15 bases separating them. CDR3 length: 14 amino acids. CDR1 is SGHRS and CDR2 is YFSETQ in the germline V gene. The CDR3 reads CASASGGSNYGYTF. The CDR3 DNA reads as TGCGCCAGCGCCTCCGGGGGCAGCAACTATGGCTACACCTTC. The variable domain in full, completed from reference TRBV5-1 and TRBJ1-2, reads KAGVTQTPRYLIKTRGQQVTLSCSPISGHRSVSWYQQTPGQGLQFLFEYFSETQRNKGNFPGRFSGRQFSNSRSEMNVSTLELGDSALYLCASASGGSNYGYTFGSGTRLTVV.

The V call is TRBV6-5, the J call TRBJ1-6, with D hard to call. Trimming cost V 7 bases and J 10 bases, with 17 bases left between them. This CDR3 comprises 14 residues. CDR1 is MNHEY and CDR2 is SVGAGI in the germline V gene. DNA for the CDR3: TGTGCCAGCAACCCCGGGAGCCCAAACTCACCCCTCCACTTT. This codes for CASNPGSPNSPLHF.

The chain joins TRBV6-1 to TRBJ1-2; D is uncertain. Germline CDR1 is MNHNS and CDR2 is SASEGT. The CDR3 is 15 residues long. Trimming cost V 1 base and J 4 bases, with 13 bases left between them. The CDR3 DNA is TGTGCCAGCAGTGAAGGGGCAGATCTTCCCTATGGCTACACCTTC. This codes for CASSEGADLPYGYTF.

V is TRBV2 and J is TRBJ1-1, with D uncertain. V lost 2 bases to trimming and J lost 5 bases, with 9 bases between them. CDR1 is SNHLY and CDR2 is FYNNEI in the germline V gene. CDR3 length: 13 residues. The DNA for the CDR3 is TGTGCCAGCAGTGAACGGGGTTTAACTGAAGCTTTCTTT. It yields the protein CASSERGLTEAFF.

This sequence joins TRBV5-4 and TRBJ2-2; D is perhaps TRBD2 (6 bases). V lost 4 bases and J lost 1, with 8 bases in between. In germline, CDR1 is SGHNT, CDR2 YYREEE (reference sequence). CDR3 length equals 14 residues. This CDR3 reads CASSNGGNTGELFF. For the CDR3, the DNA is TGTGCCAGCAGCAACGGGGGGAACACCGGGGAGCTGTTTTTT.

The chain recombines TRBV2 with TRBJ1-6; TRBD1 is a possible D gene (5 bases). Trimming took 3 bases from V and 10 from J, leaving 7 bases between them. This CDR3 has 12 residues. Germline values: CDR1 SNHLY, CDR2 FYNNEI. In DNA form, the CDR3 reads TGTGCCAGCAGTGACAAGGGGTCACCCCTCCACTTT. This sequence encodes CASSDKGSPLHF.

The chain combines TRBV6-1 with TRBJ2-1, with D unclear. CDR1 is MNHNS, CDR2 SASEGT, per germline. There are 15 residues in the CDR3. V lost 1 base and J 8 bases, leaving 15 bases between the germline ends. CDR3 protein: CASSEGVGSGYEQFF. The CDR3 region has the DNA TGTGCCAGCAGTGAAGGAGTGGGCAGTGGCTATGAGCAGTTCTTC.

The chain recombines TRBV30 with TRBJ2-7; 10 bases line up with TRBD2. Germline CDR1 is GTSNPN and CDR2 is SVGIG (reference sequence). V was clipped by 5 bases and J by 3 bases; unmatched bases: 7. The CDR3 loop spans 14 amino acids. The CDR3, as DNA: TGTGCCTGGGCAGCGGGGGGGGTTCGCTACGAGCAGTACTTC. Its translation is CAWAAGGVRYEQYF.

The V call is TRBV4-3, the J call TRBJ2-7, with 8 bases matching TRBD1. The junction had 7 bases not matched to a gene; V was cut back by 0 bases and J by 0 bases. The CDR3 extends over 17 amino acids. Germline values: CDR1 LGHNA, CDR2 YSLEER. The CDR3 DNA sequence: TGCGCCAGCAGCCAAGATCGACAGGGGTCGGTCTCCTACGAGCAGTACTTC. Its protein is CASSQDRQGSVSYEQYF.

The CDR3: CASSASGGGHHFYGYTF. CDR3 in DNA: TGTGCCAGCAGTGCCTCAGGAGGGGGACACCACTTCTATGGCTACACCTTC. V usage is TRBV6-1 and J usage is TRBJ1-2, with TRBD1 as a possible D gene (6 bases). Germline CDR1 MNHNS, CDR2 SASEGT. The CDR3 is made up of 17 amino acids. V was shortened by 4 bases and J by 4 bases, with 22 bases between the two germline ends.

Remarks on this clone: The junction departs from germline at one end; a sequencing error may be responsible. The rearrangement uses TRBV9 and TRBJ2-3, with 9 bases that match TRBD2. There are 17 residues in the CDR3. The germline CDR1 and CDR2 sequences are SGDLS and YYNGEE. The CDR3 protein is CVSSTRGGGAWTDTQYF. The DNA for the CDR3 is TGTGTCAGCAGCACACGAGGCGGGGGGGCCTGGACAGATACGCAGTATTTT.

This clone was seen only a few times. The V and J genes are TRBV27 and TRBJ1-5; D gene ambiguous. V lost 3 bases and J lost 7, with 10 bases in between. The length of the CDR3 is 13 residues. In germline, CDR1 is MNHEY, CDR2 SMNVEV (reference sequence). The CDR3 spells CASSLEARQPQHF. The CDR3 coding sequence is TGTGCCAGCAGTTTGGAGGCGAGACAGCCCCAGCATTTT.

In this sample, this clone turned up a few times. The chain is built from TRBV9 and TRBJ1-1; D unclear. This CDR3 has 14 residues. V lost 0 bases and J lost 1, with 7 bases in between. CDR1 and CDR2 (germline): SGDLS, YYNGEE. The CDR3 spells CASSVAPRNTEAFF. The CDR3 nucleotides are TGTGCCAGCAGCGTAGCTCCGAGGAACACTGAAGCTTTCTTT.

The chain recombines TRBV19 with TRBJ2-7; D not resolved. Trimming pared 4 bases from V and 6 bases from J, leaving 10 bases between. CDR3 length: 12 residues. Per the germline V gene, CDR1 is LNHDA and CDR2 is SQIVND (reference sequence). CDR3 in amino acids: CASSTRVGEQYF. In DNA form, the CDR3 reads TGTGCCAGTAGTACCCGCGTGGGCGAGCAGTACTTC.

The table lists this clone with a count of one. The V gene is TRBV14, the J gene TRBJ2-7; possibly TRBD2 for D (7 bases). The CDR3 totals 14 residues. V lost 3 bases to trimming and J lost 3 bases, with 12 bases between them. The V gene's germline CDR1 is SGHDN and CDR2 FVKESK. The CDR3 DNA sequence: TGTGCCAGCAGCCAGAGGGGGGGACGCTACGAGCAGTACTTC. It translates to CASSQRGGRYEQYF.

The chain recombines TRBV12-3 or TRBV12-4 with TRBJ2-7; unclear D gene. The CDR3 loop spans 12 amino acids. The V end lost 2 bases, the J end lost 4 bases, and 6 bases lay between the germline ends. This CDR3 is CASSLNRYEQYF. The CDR3, as DNA: TGTGCCAGCAGTTTAAACCGGTACGAGCAGTACTTC.

The CDR3 is CASSPLLGANNEQFF. In DNA form, the CDR3 reads TGTGCCAGCAGCCCACTACTGGGGGCGAACAATGAGCAGTTCTTC. The chain carries TRBV9 and TRBJ2-1; TRBD1 might be the D (6 bases). Germline lookup yields CDR1 SGDLS and CDR2 YYNGEE. CDR3 size: 15 residues. Deletions cut 4 bases from V and 5 bases from J, with 16 bases between. Variable domain in full (rest from reference TRBV9 and TRBJ2-1): DSGVTQTPKHLITATGQRVTLRCSPRSGDLSVYWYQQSLDQGLQFLIQYYNGEERAKGNILERFSAQQFPDLHSELNLSSLELGDSALYFCASSPLLGANNEQFFGPGTRLTVL.

The chain uses TRBV2 and TRBJ2-1; possible D gene TRBD2, 5 bases. The CDR3 consists of 18 residues. V lost 1 base and J lost 0, with 16 bases in between. Germline V gene lookup returns CDR1 SNHLY and CDR2 FYNNEI. CDR3 DNA: TGTGCCAGCAGTGAAGAAGCGGCAGGCCTCAGCTCCTACAATGAGCAGTTCTTC. This codes for CASSEEAAGLSSYNEQFF.

The genes are TRBV4-3 and TRBJ1-3, with D uncertain. The CDR3 loop spans 16 amino acids. The germline V gene has CDR1 LGHNA and CDR2 YSLEER. The ends were cut back, 0 bases at V and 0 bases at J, with 9 bases in the middle. DNA of the CDR3: TGCGCCAGCAGCCAAGAACGTGGATACTCTGGAAACACCATATATTTT. Its protein is CASSQERGYSGNTIYF.

The chain joins TRBV3-1 (or the pseudogene TRBV3-2) to TRBJ2-7; 7 nucleotides line up with TRBD1. Germline V gene data show CDR1 as LGHDT and CDR2 as YNNKEL (reference sequence). This CDR3 is 15 amino acids long. J gave up 0 bases and V 4 bases, and 6 bases lay outside the gene matches. The CDR3 coding sequence is TGTGCCAGCAGCCCCGGGACAGATCCCTCCTACGAGCAGTACTTC. Translation gives CASSPGTDPSYEQYF.